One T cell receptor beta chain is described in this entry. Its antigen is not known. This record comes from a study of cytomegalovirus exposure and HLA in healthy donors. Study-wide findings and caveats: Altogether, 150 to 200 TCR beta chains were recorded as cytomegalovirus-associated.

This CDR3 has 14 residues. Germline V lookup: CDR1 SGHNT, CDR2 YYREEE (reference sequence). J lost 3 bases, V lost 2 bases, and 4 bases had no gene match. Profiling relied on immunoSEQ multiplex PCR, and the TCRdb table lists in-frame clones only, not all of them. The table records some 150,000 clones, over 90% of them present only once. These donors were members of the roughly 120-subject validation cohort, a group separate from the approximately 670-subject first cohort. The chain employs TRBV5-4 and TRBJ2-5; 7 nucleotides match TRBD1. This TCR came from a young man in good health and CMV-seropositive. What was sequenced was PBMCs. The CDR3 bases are TGTGCCAGCAGCTTCGGGACAGTGGAAGAGACCCAGTACTTC. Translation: CASSFGTVEETQYF.